This T cell receptor beta chain was identified during a study of cytomegalovirus exposure and HLA in healthy donors. 60 Vbeta and 13 Jbeta primers were used in PCR. Sequenced by immunoSEQ multiplex PCR; TCRdb stores in-frame clones only, minus some. The sample includes under 200,000 clones, about four fifths seen only once; the top ten take 1.5% to 2%. This CDR3 region has 17 residues. Germline CDR1 reads WNHNN; CDR2 reads SYGVQD (reference sequence). Germline trimming cut 8 bases from V and 6 bases from J; bases unmatched to any gene: 12. Source material: PBMCs. The chain joins TRBV10-1 to TRBJ2-2; 13 positions agree with TRBD2. The receptor was derived from a young woman in good health and CMV-seronegative. CDR3: CASGGPGLAGDPGELFF. In DNA form, the CDR3 reads TGCGCCAGCGGGGGGCCCGGACTAGCGGGAGATCCCGGGGAGCTGTTTTTT.